This is a list of T cell receptor beta chains from one sample in a study of PD-L1 blockade in urothelial cancer. Assay used: immunoSEQ multiplex PCR; TCRdb lists only in-frame clones, some missing. The sample lists about 52,000 clones; approximately 72% were seen once. Sequenced here: PBMCs, sampled around atezolizumab (anti-PD-L1) treatment. The receptors originated from a man aged 70 or older with urothelial cancer. CDR3s include the opening cysteine and the closing phenylalanine or tryptophan. D genes are given only for firm matches. Clone size is given for some rows only: seen once, a few or many times, or a class if the clone is expanded.

.,.,TRBV18,TRBJ1-1,CASSPQTGRMNTEAFF,TGTGCCAGCTCACCCCAGACAGGTCGGATGAACACTGAAGCTTTCTTT
.,.,TRBV7-2,TRBJ1-1,CASSLGGGGTEAFF,TGTGCCAGCAGCTTAGGGGGCGGTGGGACTGAAGCTTTCTTT
.,.,TRBV10-3,TRBJ2-5,CAISESSGRETQYF,TGTGCCATCAGTGAGTCCAGTGGGCGAGAGACCCAGTACTTC
.,.,TRBV5-6,TRBJ1-4,CASSAGRLKLFF,TGTGCCAGCAGCGCGGGACGGCTTAAACTGTTTTTT
TRBD2,few,TRBV7-9,TRBJ2-7,CASWGGYEQYF,TGTGCCAGCTGGGGGGGCTACGAGCAGTACTTC
TRBD2,.,TRBV29-1,TRBJ2-1,CSVGGGLSYNEQFF,TGCAGCGTCGGCGGGGGGCTCTCCTACAATGAGCAGTTCTTC
.,.,TRBV4-3,TRBJ2-1,CASSQERRGFVSSYNEQFF,TGCGCCAGCAGCCAAGAAAGAAGGGGTTTTGTTAGCTCCTACAATGAGCAGTTCTTC
.,.,TRBV9,TRBJ1-1,CASSAQGGQGGAFF,TGTGCCAGCAGCGCACAGGGCGGGCAGGGTGGAGCTTTCTTT
.,medium-sized,TRBV27,TRBJ2-2,CASSFYGELGPNTGELFF,TGTGCCAGCAGTTTTTATGGAGAGCTGGGGCCGAACACCGGGGAGCTGTTTTTT
TRBD1,once,TRBV29-1,TRBJ1-2,CSVERDRGRGYTF,TGCAGCGTCGAGAGGGACAGGGGGCGCGGCTACACCTTC
TRBD2,.,TRBV7-2,TRBJ2-1,CASSLLFSLAGDNEQFF,TGTGCCAGCAGCCTTCTGTTTTCCCTAGCGGGAGATAATGAGCAGTTCTTC
TRBD1,.,TRBV5-4,TRBJ1-6,CASRDRVDNSPLHF,TGTGCCAGCAGGGACAGGGTGGACAATTCACCCCTCCACTTT
TRBD1,few,TRBV2,TRBJ1-6,CASRGTGEGSPLHF,TGTGCCAGCAGGGGGACAGGGGAAGGATCACCCCTCCACTTT
TRBD1,.,TRBV4-1,TRBJ2-7,CASSPTGVDEQYF,TGCGCCAGCAGCCCGACAGGGGTGGACGAGCAGTACTTC
TRBD1,.,TRBV4-3,TRBJ2-3,CASSPGTQGADTQYF,TGCGCCAGCAGCCCGGGAACACAGGGGGCAGATACGCAGTATTTT
TRBD1,.,TRBV4-2,TRBJ2-7,CASSQERDSSYEQYF,TGTGCCAGCAGCCAAGAAAGGGACAGTTCCTACGAGCAGTACTTC
.,.,TRBV4-1,TRBJ1-5,CASSQERRGWSNQPQHF,TGCGCCAGCAGCCAAGAAAGAAGGGGATGGAGCAATCAGCCCCAGCATTTT
.,.,TRBV19,TRBJ2-3,CASSRYWGGADTQYF,TGTGCCAGTAGCCGATATTGGGGCGGTGCAGATACGCAGTATTTT
TRBD1,.,TRBV7-8,TRBJ2-7,CASSLLTGGYEQYF,TGTGCCAGCAGCTTACTGACAGGGGGCTACGAGCAGTACTTC
TRBD2,.,TRBV7-2,TRBJ2-5,CASSRRLAGGPGQETQYF,TGTGCCAGCAGCCGGAGGCTAGCGGGGGGGCCGGGCCAAGAGACCCAGTACTTC
.,.,TRBV7-9,TRBJ2-1,CASSLATSRRDNEQFF,TGTGCCAGCAGCTTAGCGACCTCCCGGAGGGACAATGAGCAGTTCTTC
.,.,TRBV2,TRBJ2-7,CASSGSGSYEQYF,TGTGCCAGCAGTGGTAGCGGCTCCTACGAGCAGTACTTC
TRBD1,.,TRBV5-5,TRBJ2-7,CASSSRDRGYEQYF,TGTGCCAGCAGCTCCCGGGACAGGGGATACGAGCAGTACTTC
.,.,TRBV1,TRBJ2-7,CTSSQVRYEQYF,TGCACCAGCAGCCAAGTCCGCTACGAGCAGTACTTC
.,.,TRBV18,TRBJ1-2,CASSPPPRGGGYTF,TGTGCCAGCTCACCACCGCCCCGAGGGGGTGGCTACACCTTC
TRBD2,.,TRBV4-3,TRBJ2-1,CASSQESGGYHEQFF,TGCGCCAGCAGCCAAGAATCGGGAGGATACCATGAGCAGTTCTTC
TRBD1,few,TRBV6-5,TRBJ2-7,CASSTRGQGSGQYF,TGTGCCAGCAGTACCCGGGGACAGGGGTCGGGGCAGTACTTC
TRBD2,few,TRBV10-3,TRBJ2-1,CAIRLAGAGSEQFF,TGTGCCATCCGACTAGCGGGGGCCGGGAGTGAGCAGTTCTTC
TRBD2,.,TRBV5-4,TRBJ2-3,CASSRGTSGTDTQYF,TGTGCCAGCAGCCGTGGGACTAGCGGCACAGATACGCAGTATTTT
.,.,TRBV6-6,TRBJ1-1,CASRLGQLNTEAFF,TGTGCCAGCAGACTCGGACAGTTGAACACTGAAGCTTTCTTT
TRBD1,.,TRBV11-2,TRBJ2-7,CASRREQGQTYEQYF,TGTGCCAGCAGAAGGGAACAGGGGCAGACCTACGAGCAGTACTTC
.,once,TRBV5-1,TRBJ1-1,CASSFRVSGLNTEAFF,TGCGCCAGCAGCTTTAGGGTGAGCGGGCTGAACACTGAAGCTTTCTTT
TRBD1,.,TRBV5-1,TRBJ1-1,CASSLQGAGTEAFF,TGCGCCAGCAGCTTACAGGGGGCCGGCACTGAAGCTTTCTTT
.,few,TRBV10-3,TRBJ2-3,CAISVRSDTQYF,TGTGCCATCAGTGTTAGATCAGATACGCAGTATTTT
TRBD2,.,TRBV4-2,TRBJ2-1,CASSFGTSRSGNEQFF,TGTGCCAGCAGCTTTGGGACTAGCAGAAGCGGGAATGAGCAGTTCTTC
TRBD1,.,TRBV19,TRBJ1-6,CASSPNPGTGGSPLHF,TGTGCCAGTAGTCCAAACCCCGGGACAGGAGGGTCACCCCTCCACTTT
TRBD2,.,TRBV5-1,TRBJ2-2,CASSFGLAGSTGELFF,TGCGCCAGCAGCTTCGGACTAGCGGGGAGCACCGGGGAGCTGTTTTTT
.,.,TRBV11-2,TRBJ2-2,CASSIKRGSELFF,TGTGCCAGCAGCATAAAAAGAGGATCGGAGCTGTTTTTT
.,.,TRBV5-4,TRBJ1-6,CASSHSRTIDSPLHF,TGTGCCAGCAGCCACAGCCGAACCATCGATTCACCCCTCCACTTT
.,few,TRBV4-3,TRBJ1-2,CASSQEISRAGGGYTF,TGCGCCAGCAGCCAGGAAATTAGCAGGGCCGGTGGTGGCTACACCTTC
.,few,TRBV5-1,TRBJ1-1,CASSHGRGGTEAFF,TGCGCCAGCAGCCATGGAAGGGGAGGCACTGAAGCTTTCTTT
TRBD1,.,TRBV19,TRBJ1-5,CASKGQGGNQPQHF,TGTGCCAGTAAGGGACAGGGAGGCAATCAGCCCCAGCATTTT
.,few,TRBV18,TRBJ1-4,CASSPSGEIEKLFF,TGTGCCAGCTCACCGAGCGGAGAAATTGAAAAACTGTTTTTT
.,.,TRBV6-5,TRBJ1-2,CASSYRGTYGYTF,TGTGCCAGCAGTTACCGAGGAACCTATGGCTACACCTTC
.,.,TRBV7-2,TRBJ1-2,CASSLAQGLQRTYGYTF,TGTGCCAGCAGCTTAGCCCAGGGGCTTCAGCGGACCTATGGCTACACCTTC
.,once,TRBV7-3,TRBJ1-1,CASSFGPRDTEAFF,TGTGCCAGCAGCTTTGGGCCCAGGGACACTGAAGCTTTCTTT
TRBD2,.,TRBV10-1,TRBJ2-2,CASGGGWGTGELFF,TGCGCCAGCGGCGGGGGGTGGGGCACCGGGGAGCTGTTTTTT
TRBD1,once,TRBV28,TRBJ1-2,CASRTGSSNYGYTF,TGTGCCAGCAGGACAGGGTCCTCTAACTATGGCTACACCTTC
.,once,TRBV7-9,TRBJ2-5,CASSQAGQGAKETQYF,TGTGCCAGCAGCCAAGCGGGGCAGGGGGCGAAAGAGACCCAGTACTTC
.,.,TRBV5-1,TRBJ1-1,CASSSGDGGGTEAFF,TGCGCCAGCAGCTCGGGGGACGGGGGTGGCACTGAAGCTTTCTTT